These 18 T cell receptor beta chains originate from one sample sequenced in a study of T cell responses to AZD1222 COVID-19 vaccine. The protocol was immunoSEQ multiplex PCR, while the TCRdb copy is restricted to in-frame clones and leaves out a portion. Seen here are 130,000 or so clones, about 89% observed once, and the top ten hold about 7.5%. Sequences were derived from peripheral blood, sampled 28 days after the second dose of the MenACWY control vaccine. The origin of the receptors is an adult who received the MenACWY meningococcal vaccine as a control.

This rearrangement joins TRBV29-1 to TRBJ2-1; 10 bases fit TRBD2. The CDR3 extends over 16 amino acids. Per the germline V gene, CDR1 is SQVTM and CDR2 is ANQGSEA. The ends lost 1 base at V and 0 bases at J; junction bases unmatched: 3. The chain's CDR3 is CSVEGLAGASYNEQFF. The CDR3 DNA reads as TGCAGCGTTGAAGGACTAGCGGGTGCCTCCTACAATGAGCAGTTCTTC.

V is TRBV5-1 and J is TRBJ1-5; 10 positions agree with TRBD1. Germline V CDR1 and CDR2: SGHRS, YFSETQ. CDR3 size: 14 residues. The ends lost 4 bases at V and 7 bases at J; junction bases unmatched: 5. Written as DNA, the CDR3 is TGCGCCAGCAGCCCTGGACAGGGGGGACAGCCCCAGCATTTT. It yields the protein CASSPGQGGQPQHF.

This chain joins TRBV7-6 and TRBJ2-1; the D gene could be TRBD1 or TRBD2 (5 bases each). The germline CDR1 and CDR2 sequences are SGHVS and FNYEAQ. This CDR3 is built from 17 residues. V lost 0 bases and J 1 base, leaving 13 bases between the germline ends. The CDR3: CASSLAGGEGSYNEQFF. Written as DNA, the CDR3 is TGTGCCAGCAGCTTAGCTGGGGGAGAAGGGTCCTACAATGAGCAGTTCTTC.

This clone was counted a single time. The chain couples TRBV30 to TRBJ2-2, with TRBD2 matching 8 bases. V dropped 5 bases and J dropped 5; count of bases not matched to a gene: 10. The CDR3 spans 15 residues. The germline V gene encodes CDR1 GTSNPN and CDR2 SVGIG (reference sequence). The CDR3 DNA reads as TGTGCCTGGGATAAGGGACTAGACAATACCGGGGAGCTGTTTTTT. It yields the protein CAWDKGLDNTGELFF.

The chain joins TRBV10-3 to TRBJ1-6; D perhaps matches TRBD1 (5 bases). Germline CDR1 is ENHRY and CDR2 is SYGVKD. The CDR3 is 16 amino acids. Deletions cut 4 bases from V and 7 bases from J, with 17 bases between. This CDR3 is CAISALEGIRNSPLHF. In DNA, the CDR3 is TGTGCCATCAGTGCTTTGGAGGGGATAAGAAATTCACCCCTCCACTTT.

The genes are TRBV5-8 and TRBJ1-5, with D perhaps TRBD1 (5 bases). V was clipped by 3 bases and J by 4 bases, with 14 bases between them. The germline CDR1 and CDR2 sequences are SGHTS and YDEGEE. This CDR3 has 15 amino acids. CDR3 DNA: TGTGCCAGCAGCTCCGGGACCCTACCGAATCAGCCCCAGCATTTT. Amino acids: CASSSGTLPNQPQHF.

The V and J genes are TRBV19 and TRBJ2-1; 10 nucleotides match TRBD2. V dropped 5 bases and J dropped 0; count of bases not matched to a gene: 10. This CDR3 spans 18 amino acids. Germline lookup yields CDR1 LNHDA and CDR2 SQIVND (reference sequence). In nucleotides, the CDR3 is TGTGCCAGTAGTCCACAGAGGACTAGCGGCAGCTCCTACAATGAGCAGTTCTTC. Amino acid sequence: CASSPQRTSGSSYNEQFF.

The V and J genes are TRBV28 and TRBJ2-1; D might be TRBD1 (5 bases). Trimming removed 4 bases from V and 8 bases from J, with 6 bases in between. The CDR3 is made up of 11 amino acids. Per germline, CDR1 MDHEN and CDR2 SYDVKM. In nucleotides, the CDR3 is TGTGCCAGCAGTTCCAGGGATGAGCAGTTCTTC. As protein: CASSSRDEQFF.

This chain links TRBV16 with TRBJ2-7; 9 positions match TRBD1. The V and J ends lost 4 bases and 9 bases, in that order; junction bases with no gene match: 4. The CDR3 has 12 amino acids. CDR1 is KGHSY, CDR2 FQNENV, per germline. The CDR3 loop is CASSRATGGQYF. DNA for the CDR3: TGTGCCAGCAGCCGTGCGACAGGGGGGCAGTACTTC.

The table lists this clone with a few counts. This chain connects TRBV10-3 to TRBJ2-1; D may be TRBD2 (6 bases). V lost 5 bases and J lost 8, with 16 bases in between. In germline, CDR1 is ENHRY, CDR2 SYGVKD. The CDR3 covers 14 residues. The CDR3 nucleotides read TGTGCCATCAGTTCCGGGACTCCTACCGATGAGCAGTTCTTC. Amino acids: CAISSGTPTDEQFF.

The chain employs TRBV7-2 and TRBJ2-2, with 7 positions matching TRBD2. The J segment lost 3 bases and the V segment lost 5 bases, leaving 6 bases of the junction unmatched. The CDR3 is made up of 15 amino acids. The germline V gene encodes CDR1 SGHTA and CDR2 FQGNSA. The CDR3 loop is CASSQVRGDTGELFF. DNA for the CDR3: TGTGCCAGCAGCCAGGTCCGGGGGGACACCGGGGAGCTGTTTTTT.

This rearrangement joins TRBV5-1 to TRBJ2-7; 11 positions agree with TRBD2. The CDR3 length is 15 residues. The V segment lost 4 bases and the J segment 0 bases; nucleotides outside the gene matches: 3. Germline V CDR1 and CDR2: SGHRS, YFSETQ. CDR3 sequence: CASSPTSGASYEQYF. For the CDR3, the DNA is TGCGCCAGCAGCCCGACTAGCGGGGCCTCCTACGAGCAGTACTTC.

The gene calls are TRBV6-5 and TRBJ2-3; D uncertain. Germline-derived CDR1 and CDR2 are MNHEY and SVGAGI. Between the trimmed V and J ends, which lost 6 bases and 0 bases, there was a span of 13 bases. The CDR3 covers 15 residues. This chain's CDR3 is CASRDPVRSTDTQYF. The CDR3 DNA is TGTGCCAGCAGGGACCCAGTGCGGAGCACAGATACGCAGTATTTT.

This chain connects TRBV28 to TRBJ1-1; no definite D call. Trimming removed 3 bases at V and 4 bases at J, with 3 bases between. This CDR3 spans 11 amino acids. In germline, CDR1 is MDHEN, CDR2 SYDVKM. The CDR3 spells CASSFVTEAFF. CDR3 nucleotide sequence: TGTGCCAGCAGTTTTGTCACTGAAGCTTTCTTT.

The chain recombines TRBV10-1 with TRBJ2-2; the D is unclear. The CDR3 covers 17 residues. V was trimmed by 11 bases and J by 0 bases, leaving 22 bases between them. Germline V CDR1 and CDR2: WNHNN, SYGVQD (reference sequence). CDR3 nucleotides: TGCGCCCCCCCTCCGAGGTTGGGGTTCGCGAACACCGGGGAGCTGTTTTTT. It specifies CAPPPRLGFANTGELFF.

The chain has TRBV2 and TRBJ2-4; no reliable D call. The V end was cut by 3 bases, the J end by 0 bases, with 9 bases between. This CDR3 contains 15 residues. Germline CDR1 SNHLY, CDR2 FYNNEI. CDR3 coding DNA: TGTGCCAGCAGTGACGGAACAATAGCCAAAAACATTCAGTACTTC. It is translated as CASSDGTIAKNIQYF. The whole variable domain, remainder taken from reference TRBV2 and TRBJ2-4, is EPEVTQTPSHQVTQMGQEVILRCVPISNHLYFYWYRQILGQKVEFLVSFYNNEISEKSEIFDDQFSVERPDGSNFTLKIRSTKLEDSAMYFCASSDGTIAKNIQYFGAGTRLSVL.

The chain combines TRBV6-5 with TRBJ1-6; 9 positions agree with TRBD1. The CDR3 length is 15 residues. CDR1 is MNHEY, CDR2 SVGAGI, per germline. V trimming: 4 bases; J trimming: 7 bases; junction bases outside the gene matches: 5. CDR3 loop: CASSSQGAPNSPLHF. CDR3 nucleotides: TGTGCCAGCAGTTCACAGGGGGCACCCAATTCACCCCTCCACTTT.

This clone has only one observation. The gene calls are TRBV5-1 and TRBJ1-1; D is unclear. V dropped 1 base and J dropped 7 bases, with 5 bases sitting between them. Germline CDR1 SGHRS, CDR2 YFSETQ. This CDR3 is 11 amino acids long. The CDR3 coding sequence is TGCGCCAGCAGCTTGAAGGATGAAGCTTTCTTT. Translating gives CASSLKDEAFF.